These 17 T cell receptor beta chains were sequenced from one sample in a study of cytotoxic CD8 clonotypes in ibrutinib-treated CLL. Clones were sequenced by immunoSEQ multiplex PCR, and TCRdb holds only the in-frame ones, with some missing. Of some 200,000 clones in the sample, 70% were seen once. The sample in question was PBMCs, obtained after 12 months of ibrutinib treatment. The receptors shown here come from a human donor with chronic lymphocytic leukemia.

This sequence joins TRBV25-1 and TRBJ2-5; TRBD1 agrees at 9 bases. V lost 3 bases and J lost 4; bases outside the gene matches: 0. CDR3 size: 13 residues. Germline CDR1 is MGHDK and CDR2 is SYGVNS. The CDR3 sequence: CASSETGGETQYF. The CDR3 nucleotides are TGTGCCAGCAGTGAGACAGGGGGAGAGACCCAGTACTTC.

This clone has only a few counts. The chain has TRBV5-1 and TRBJ2-1, with D possibly called TRBD1 or TRBD2 (5 bases each). V lost 3 bases to trimming and J lost 8 bases, with 18 bases between them. Germline V gene sequence: CDR1 SGHRS, CDR2 YFSETQ. CDR3 size: 15 residues. The CDR3 is CASSYPQVGSDEQFF. The CDR3 DNA sequence: TGCGCCAGCAGCTACCCACAGGTGGGGAGCGATGAGCAGTTCTTC.

The chain links TRBV18 to TRBJ2-3; TRBD2 is a possible D gene (6 bases). V was shortened by 3 bases and J by 10 bases, with 14 bases between the two germline ends. Germline-derived CDR1 and CDR2 are KGHSH and LQKENI. CDR3 length: 13 residues. CDR3 nucleotide sequence: TGTGCCAGCTCACCCCCCGGGGGTGGGGCGCAGTATTTT. Residues: CASSPPGGGAQYF. Combining the CDR3 with reference TRBV18 and TRBJ2-3 gives the whole variable domain NAGVMQNPRHLVRRRGQEARLRCSPMKGHSHVYWYRQLPEEGLKFMVYLQKENIIDESGMPKERFSAEFPKEGPSILRIQQVVRGDSAAYFCASSPPGGGAQYFGPGTRLTVL.

V and J are TRBV7-8 and TRBJ2-7, with a possible D match to TRBD2 (5 bases). V was cut by 5 bases and J by 5 bases, with 19 bases left in between. The CDR3 spans 15 residues. CDR1 is SGHVS, CDR2 FQNEAQ, per germline. CDR3 residues: CASSPIALAANEQYF. The CDR3 DNA follows: TGTGCCAGCAGCCCGATAGCCCTAGCAGCCAACGAGCAGTACTTC. Combining the CDR3 with reference TRBV7-8 and TRBJ2-7 gives the whole variable domain GAGVSQSPRYKVAKRGQDVALRCDPISGHVSLFWYQQALGQGPEFLTYFQNEAQLDKSGLPSDRFFAERPEGSVSTLKIQRTQQEDSAVYLCASSPIALAANEQYFGPGTRLTVT.

The chain carries TRBV6-5 and TRBJ1-4, with D perhaps TRBD1 (6 bases). Germline CDR1 MNHEY, CDR2 SVGAGI. CDR3 length: 15 residues. Trimming took off 6 bases at V and 3 bases at J, with 14 bases between the two ends. DNA of the CDR3: TGTGCCAGCAGACCCGACAGGCGGGCTAATGAAAAACTGTTTTTT. Translation: CASRPDRRANEKLFF.

This clone occurred a few times. V is TRBV18 and J is TRBJ1-6; TRBD1 is a possible D gene (5 bases). This CDR3 spans 13 amino acids. The ends were cut back, 3 bases at V and 16 bases at J, with 16 bases in the middle. Looked up from germline, CDR1 is KGHSH and CDR2 is LQKENI. The DNA for the CDR3 is TGTGCCAGCTCACCGGGGGTTCGGGAAATACTCCACTTT. Its protein is CASSPGVREILHF.

V is TRBV6-6 and J is TRBJ2-1, with 10 bases lining up with TRBD2. The CDR3 is 15 residues long. CDR1 is MNHNY and CDR2 is SVGAGI in the germline V gene (reference sequence). V trimming: 5 bases; J trimming: 4 bases; junction bases outside the gene matches: 5. CDR3 sequence (DNA): TGTGCCAGCAGTCCAGCGGGAGGGCGGTACAATGAGCAGTTCTTC. Encoded protein: CASSPAGGRYNEQFF.

The V gene is TRBV2, the J gene TRBJ1-2; 7 bases are shared with TRBD1. This CDR3 is built from 14 residues. The germline CDR1 and CDR2 sequences are SNHLY and FYNNEI. V lost 6 bases and J lost 6; bases outside the gene matches: 10. This CDR3 is CASSGTGDYDGYTF. CDR3 nucleotides: TGTGCCAGCAGCGGAACAGGGGATTATGATGGCTACACCTTC.

In nucleotides, the CDR3 is TGTGCCAGCAGTTACCAGGGTGGGGGTAACTATGGCTACACCTTC. It encodes CASSYQGGGNYGYTF. The J gene is TRBJ1-2, the V gene TRBV6-5, with D possibly matching TRBD1 (5 bases). Germline V gene lookup returns CDR1 MNHEY and CDR2 SVGAGI. The CDR3 extends over 15 amino acids. V was pared by 2 bases and J by 1 base, with 11 bases between.

The chain carries TRBV15 and TRBJ1-2; 12 bases are a match to TRBD1. The CDR3 consists of 14 residues. V lost 3 bases, J lost 8 bases, and 4 bases stayed unmatched. Germline CDR1 is LNHNV and CDR2 is YYDKDF (reference sequence). The CDR3 DNA follows: TGTGCCACCAGCAGCGGGACAGGGGGCACGGGCTACACCTTC. Translated, it gives CATSSGTGGTGYTF.

The rearrangement joins TRBV27 to TRBJ1-3, with D hard to call. CDR3 length: 16 amino acids. CDR1 is MNHEY, CDR2 SMNVEV, per germline (reference sequence). Between the trimmed V and J ends, which lost 5 bases and 0 bases, there was a span of 14 bases. The CDR3 region has the DNA TGTGCCAGCAGTGCCAAGAGTCAGCTCTCTGGAAACACCATATATTTT. Its protein product is CASSAKSQLSGNTIYF.

The chain carries TRBV28 and TRBJ1-5; D remains ambiguous. The germline V and J ends were trimmed by 7 bases and 2 bases, with 15 bases remaining between them. This CDR3 is 15 amino acids long. Germline loops: CDR1 MDHEN, CDR2 SYDVKM. The CDR3 DNA reads as TGTGCCAGCATCCCCGGCTTTCGAGGCAATCAGCCCCAGCATTTT. It specifies CASIPGFRGNQPQHF.

This chain links TRBV6-4 with TRBJ2-5, with 9 bases matching TRBD1. Trimming took 3 bases from V and 5 from J; bases not matched to a gene: 7. The CDR3 is 15 amino acids. In germline, CDR1 is MRHNA, CDR2 SNTAGT. CDR3 loop: CASSDGQGRGETQYF. The CDR3 DNA is TGTGCCAGCAGTGATGGACAGGGGAGGGGGGAGACCCAGTACTTC.

The chain joins TRBV15 to TRBJ2-5; D is uncertain. Germline V CDR1 and CDR2: LNHNV, YYDKDF (reference sequence). This CDR3 region has 13 residues. The germline V and J ends were trimmed by 6 bases and 1 base, with 9 bases remaining between them. Written as DNA, the CDR3 is TGTGCCACCAGTGCGCGACTCCAAGAGACCCAGTACTTC. Residues: CATSARLQETQYF.

This chain links TRBV11-2 with TRBJ1-2; D call uncertain. With 4 bases removed from V and 3 bases from J, the gap between germline ends came to 6 bases. The CDR3 runs to 12 residues. Germline V gene data show CDR1 as SGHAT and CDR2 as FQNNGV. Here the CDR3 DNA reads TGTGCCAGCAGCTCTGTCGACTATGGCTACACCTTC. Translating it yields CASSSVDYGYTF.

The chain combines TRBV5-4 with TRBJ2-7, with D uncertain. V was trimmed by 4 bases and J by 2 bases, leaving 4 bases between them. The CDR3 has 11 residues. Germline CDR1 reads SGHNT; CDR2 reads YYREEE (reference sequence). CDR3 coding DNA: TGTGCCAGCAGCACCCCCTACGAGCAGTACTTC. The encoded protein is CASSTPYEQYF. Full variable domain (missing parts from reference TRBV5-4 and TRBJ2-7): ETGVTQSPTHLIKTRGQQVTLRCSSQSGHNTVSWYQQALGQGPQFIFQYYREEENGRGNFPPRFSGLQFPNYSSELNVNALELDDSALYLCASSTPYEQYFGPGTRLTVT.

The gene calls are TRBV7-9 and TRBJ2-5, with 12 bases matching TRBD2. J was trimmed by 9 bases and V by 4 bases; bases with no gene match: 6. Germline V CDR1 and CDR2: SEHNR, FQNEAQ (reference sequence). This CDR3 is built from 14 residues. This CDR3 reads CASSSGTSGFSQYF. The CDR3 nucleotides are TGTGCCAGCAGCTCCGGGACTAGCGGGTTTTCCCAGTACTTC. The whole variable domain, filled in from reference TRBV7-9 and TRBJ2-5, reads DTGVSQNPRHKITKRGQNVTFRCDPISEHNRLYWYRQTLGQGPEFLTYFQNEAQLEKSRLLSDRFSAERPKGSFSTLEIQRTEQGDSAMYLCASSSGTSGFSQYFGPGTRLLVL.